This TCR beta chain was profiled in a study of cytomegalovirus exposure and HLA in healthy donors. Notes on the study in general: Reports described diagnosis of cytomegalovirus status by the classifier as highly specific and sensitive. An analysis was carried out later, and it reportedly showed fewer N-insertions in an Asian-associated ancestry cluster than the 666-donor mean.

A remark on this clone: Its antigen is as yet unknown.

The germline CDR1 and CDR2 sequences are ENHRY and SYGVKD. The CDR3 runs to 14 residues. The ends were cut back, 5 bases at V and 7 bases at J, with 17 bases in the middle. PCR involved 60 Vbeta and 13 Jbeta primers. Sequencing used immunoSEQ multiplex PCR; TCRdb keeps in-frame clones, though not all of them. Among approximately 190,000 clones listed, 75% to 80% were seen once. Healthy bone marrow donors made up the donor group. At the time of sampling, donors were nominally healthy, though unrecorded immune exposures were likely. Sample: PBMCs. The sequence derives from a woman in her thirties in good health and CMV-seropositive. The V call is TRBV10-3, the J call TRBJ2-5; TRBD1 is a possible D gene (6 bases). The CDR3 protein is CAISSQGAGATQYF. The CDR3 nucleotides read TGTGCCATCAGTTCCCAAGGGGCAGGGGCGACCCAGTACTTC.